This is a list of T cell receptor beta chains from one sample in a study of shared clonotypes between healthy human individuals. Measured with immunoSEQ multiplex PCR; TCRdb has only the in-frame clones, and not every one. The data hold 780,000 or so clones, with 55% to 80% observed a single time. The sequenced sample consisted of memory CD4+ T cells sorted from blood. All receptors derive from a woman between 25 and 40 years old in good health. Both conserved end residues are part of each CDR3. The listing skips clone size in some rows; elsewhere it reads once, few, many or a size class.

v_call: TRBV11-2; clone_size: .; cdr3_length: 14; cdr3_aa: CASRYRGDTDTQYF
v_call: TRBV28; clone_size: .; cdr3_length: 14; cdr3_aa: CASRTPTGPYGYTF
v_call: TRBV6-4; clone_size: once; cdr3_length: 15; cdr3_aa: CASSESGEGNQPQHF
v_call: TRBV5-1; clone_size: .; cdr3_length: 15; cdr3_aa: CASSLGGANTGELFF
v_call: TRBV30; clone_size: .; cdr3_length: 16; cdr3_aa: CAWSRTHGIVKETQYF
v_call: TRBV2; clone_size: .; cdr3_length: 16; cdr3_aa: CASRDRGGLVQETQYF
v_call: TRBV7-7; clone_size: .; cdr3_length: 14; cdr3_aa: CASTSGTHTGELFF
v_call: TRBV14; clone_size: .; cdr3_length: 16; cdr3_aa: CASSQVLAGVTGELFF
v_call: TRBV11-2; clone_size: .; cdr3_length: 15; cdr3_aa: CASSSSRVSSYEQYF
v_call: TRBV18; clone_size: .; cdr3_length: 14; cdr3_aa: CASSPGRGGTEAFF
v_call: TRBV7-6; clone_size: .; cdr3_length: 15; cdr3_aa: CASSLADRGHTEAFF
v_call: TRBV5-4; clone_size: few; cdr3_length: 14; cdr3_aa: CASSPPGASYEQYF
v_call: TRBV4-1; clone_size: .; cdr3_length: 14; cdr3_aa: CASSAGVLVDTQYF
v_call: TRBV30; clone_size: .; cdr3_length: 13; cdr3_aa: CAWSVSATYEQYF
v_call: TRBV6-1; clone_size: .; cdr3_length: 14; cdr3_aa: CASEFGTGAEKLFF
v_call: TRBV6-1; clone_size: .; cdr3_length: 15; cdr3_aa: CASSELGQDNYGYTF
v_call: TRBV2; clone_size: .; cdr3_length: 16; cdr3_aa: CASISSSGRKADTQYF
v_call: TRBV5-1; clone_size: .; cdr3_length: 15; cdr3_aa: CASSLVLRDTDTQYF
v_call: TRBV7-8; clone_size: .; cdr3_length: 15; cdr3_aa: CASSPGQGKVYEQYF
v_call: TRBV2; clone_size: few; cdr3_length: 14; cdr3_aa: CASSYQGANYEQYF
v_call: TRBV14; clone_size: .; cdr3_length: 15; cdr3_aa: CASSRKSGTFYEQYF
v_call: TRBV6-5; clone_size: .; cdr3_length: 15; cdr3_aa: CASTTGGRNTDTQYF
v_call: TRBV5-1; clone_size: few; cdr3_length: 15; cdr3_aa: CASSLALSGPYGYTF
v_call: TRBV19; clone_size: .; cdr3_length: 12; cdr3_aa: CASRRTGNGYTF
v_call: TRBV27; clone_size: .; cdr3_length: 14; cdr3_aa: CASGRERGYNEQFF
v_call: TRBV29-1; clone_size: once; cdr3_length: 11; cdr3_aa: CSVVLVGGYTF
v_call: TRBV18; clone_size: .; cdr3_length: 14; cdr3_aa: CASSPPGAGNTIYF
v_call: TRBV6-1; clone_size: .; cdr3_length: 12; cdr3_aa: CASSPTEDIQYF
v_call: TRBV27; clone_size: many; cdr3_length: 19; cdr3_aa: CASSLSLPSGRASYNEQFF
v_call: TRBV6-5; clone_size: .; cdr3_length: 16; cdr3_aa: CASSYSTGGPKETQYF
v_call: TRBV6-5; clone_size: few; cdr3_length: 14; cdr3_aa: CASSYSGGTYEQYF
v_call: TRBV15; clone_size: .; cdr3_length: 18; cdr3_aa: CATSRGSGGGSSSYEQYF
v_call: TRBV5-1; clone_size: few; cdr3_length: 13; cdr3_aa: CASSREGAPGYTF
v_call: TRBV27; clone_size: .; cdr3_length: 14; cdr3_aa: CASSLASRSYEQYF
v_call: TRBV5-4; clone_size: few; cdr3_length: 13; cdr3_aa: CASSPRDADTQYF
v_call: TRBV29-1; clone_size: .; cdr3_length: 14; cdr3_aa: CSVAGTSLNYEQYF
v_call: TRBV29-1; clone_size: .; cdr3_length: 12; cdr3_aa: CSVGGGAQAAFF
v_call: TRBV29-1; clone_size: .; cdr3_length: 16; cdr3_aa: CSVSGVDGGSGQPQHF
v_call: TRBV5-1; clone_size: .; cdr3_length: 14; cdr3_aa: CASSTAGHPWEQYF
v_call: TRBV7-9; clone_size: .; cdr3_length: 15; cdr3_aa: CASSPQQGSNQPQHF
v_call: TRBV18; clone_size: .; cdr3_length: 12; cdr3_aa: CASSPTSEKLFF
v_call: TRBV11-2; clone_size: .; cdr3_length: 14; cdr3_aa: CASSSIAGDDEQFF
v_call: TRBV7-6; clone_size: .; cdr3_length: 16; cdr3_aa: CASSLGPGELGQPQHF
v_call: TRBV6-1; clone_size: .; cdr3_length: 15; cdr3_aa: CASSAPGRDTGELFF
v_call: TRBV7-9; clone_size: .; cdr3_length: 14; cdr3_aa: CASSGTGRQETQYF
v_call: TRBV9; clone_size: .; cdr3_length: 16; cdr3_aa: CASSVGAGSSTDTQYF